This TCR beta chain is drawn from a study of blood T cell repertoires in COVID-19 (dated by TCRdb to the early 2020s). Notes on the research overall: The collaborator samples originated in the United States, Italy and Spain and spanned the acute and convalescent phases of COVID-19. The material from the prospective study consisted of cDNA or gDNA derived from T cells, B-cell-depleted T cells, or PBMCs. Subjects who had been exposed to COVID-19, were actively infected with it, or had recovered from it provided the deeply sampled blood TCRbeta repertoires that made up the dataset. A freely available public database, intended as a resource for researchers studying the immune response to SARS-CoV-2, is where the repertoires were released. Samples came from the ongoing ImmuneRACE study (first 160 participants) plus 1,254 subjects from 6 global collaborators. A de-identified subject ID, COVID-19 status, age in years and sex were almost always included in the sample metadata. Where available, HLA class I and class II types were obtained from metadata supplied by the sample provider rather than from assay-based typing. What the authors observed across the whole study: How much clinical and demographic metadata was included differed by source and by participant, and the metadata was provided uncurated.

In Seattle, one collaborating source enrolled patients while the infection was active and tracked those patients longitudinally over the course of disease. Each collaborating institution followed its own protocols to collect whole blood in K2EDTA tubes. For TCRbeta analysis, collaborator samples were shipped as frozen whole blood, as isolated PBMCs, or as DNA extracted from either sample type. To note about this clone: Its antigen specificity is not known. No much larger clone is present one base from it, and per-base qualities are unavailable.

TCRbeta CDR3 regions were amplified from genomic DNA by means of the immunoSEQ Assay, a bias-controlled multiplex PCR. In the authors' own workflow: Nucleated cell counts per sample were estimated from amplification of reference gene primers within the assay. Sequence reads were collapsed and filtered to measure the absolute abundance of every unique TCRbeta CDR3 rearrangement. Productive Simpson clonality was computed per sample as the square root of Simpson's diversity index over productive rearrangements. What TCRdb holds here is the immuneACCESS table cut down to in-frame rearrangements. Part of the clones is not present; checked against another copy, under half of the missing clones reflect an unresolved V gene, and the others are unexplained. For V, J and clone size, that table is used; D and trimming come from the DNA. For this sample the table gives about 210,000 clones, of which approximately 78% were detected only once. The ten largest clones add up to approximately 5.2% of the sample.

The sample taken for sequencing was peripheral blood. This receptor was taken from a woman in her sixties or seventies with COVID-19, enrolled during active disease.

The nucleotide sequence reads TGTGCCAGCAGTTTAGTAGCGGGTGGTCTCTCCTACGAGCAGTACTTC. Its protein is CASSLVAGGLSYEQYF. This receptor chain uses TRBV6-5 and TRBJ2-7; 7 central bases correspond to TRBD2. Reading the germline V gene gives CDR1 MNHEY and CDR2 SVGAGI. Including the terminal cysteine and phenylalanine, the CDR3 comprises 16 residues. Of the read, only the CDR3 DNA is kept; its 48 bases are in frame from base 1. V trim: 4 bases; J trim: 0 bases; unmatched bases: 9.